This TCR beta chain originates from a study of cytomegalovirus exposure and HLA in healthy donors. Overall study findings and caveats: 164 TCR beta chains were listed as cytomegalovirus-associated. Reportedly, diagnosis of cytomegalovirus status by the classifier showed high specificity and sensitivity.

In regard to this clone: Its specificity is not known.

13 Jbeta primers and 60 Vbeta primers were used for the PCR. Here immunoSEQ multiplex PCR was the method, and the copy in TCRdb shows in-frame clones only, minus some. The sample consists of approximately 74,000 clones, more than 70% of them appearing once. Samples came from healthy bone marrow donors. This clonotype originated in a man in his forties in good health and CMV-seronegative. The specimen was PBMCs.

The CDR3 spells CASSLEKDFGGDQPQHF. The DNA of the CDR3 is TGCGCCAGCAGCTTGGAAAAGGACTTTGGGGGCGATCAGCCCCAGCATTTT. The chain combines TRBV5-1 with TRBJ1-5; maybe TRBD1 (6 bases). The germline gives CDR1 SGHRS, CDR2 YFSETQ. Trimming removed 0 bases at V and 5 bases at J, with 18 bases between. The CDR3 runs 17 residues.